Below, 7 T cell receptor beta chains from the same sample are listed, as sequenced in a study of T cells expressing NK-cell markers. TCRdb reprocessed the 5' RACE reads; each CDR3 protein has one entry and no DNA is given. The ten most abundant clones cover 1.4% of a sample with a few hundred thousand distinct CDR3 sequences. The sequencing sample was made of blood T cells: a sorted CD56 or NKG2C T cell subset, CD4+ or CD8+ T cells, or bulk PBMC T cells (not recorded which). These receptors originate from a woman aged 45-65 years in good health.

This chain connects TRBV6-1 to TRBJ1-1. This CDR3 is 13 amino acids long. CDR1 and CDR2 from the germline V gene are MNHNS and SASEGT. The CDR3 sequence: CASMKGPDTEAFF.

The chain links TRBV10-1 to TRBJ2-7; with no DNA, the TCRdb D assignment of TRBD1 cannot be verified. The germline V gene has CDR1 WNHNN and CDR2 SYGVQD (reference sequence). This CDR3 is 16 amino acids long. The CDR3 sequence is CASSEFTGQRIYEQYF.

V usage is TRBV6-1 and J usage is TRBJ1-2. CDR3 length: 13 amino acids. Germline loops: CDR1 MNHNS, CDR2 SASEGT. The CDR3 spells CASSGGRFVSYTF.

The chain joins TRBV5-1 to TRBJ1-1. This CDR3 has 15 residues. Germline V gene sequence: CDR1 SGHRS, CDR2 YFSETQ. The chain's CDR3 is CASSPTGALNTEAFF.

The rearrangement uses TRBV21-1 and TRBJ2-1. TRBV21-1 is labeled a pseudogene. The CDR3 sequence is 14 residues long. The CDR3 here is CASMDQSSYNEQFF.

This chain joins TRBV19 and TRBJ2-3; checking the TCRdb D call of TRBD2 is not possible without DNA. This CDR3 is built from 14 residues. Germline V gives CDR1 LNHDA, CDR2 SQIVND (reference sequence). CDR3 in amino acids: CASSAAGGPDTQYF.

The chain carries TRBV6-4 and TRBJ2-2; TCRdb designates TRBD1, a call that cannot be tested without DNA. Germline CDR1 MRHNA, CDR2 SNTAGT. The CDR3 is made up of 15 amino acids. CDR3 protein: CASRIGDMGTGELFF.